The entry below describes one TCR beta chain. No antigen is known for it. Trimming took 5 bases from V and 4 from J; bases not matched to a gene: 6. The CDR3 totals 15 residues. CDR1 is MNHNS, CDR2 SASEGT, per germline. As processed by the authors: Across clinicopathological groups, CDR3 differences served as the basis for building a distant-metastasis classifier for papillary thyroid cancer. TCRdb re-called the PCR reads through MiXCR. What appears here as the V and J calls and clone size reflects TCRdb's work, not the paper's. The table records some 37,000 clones, less than 25% of them present only once. Every patient underwent thyroid surgery untreated. This record belongs to a study of metastatic and nonmetastatic thyroid tumors. Study background: Repertoires from blood and tumor or nodule tissue of malignant and benign thyroid patients were compared. Study-wide points: Malignant thyroid tumors reportedly had TCR beta diversity that was significantly higher than in benign nodules, in blood and tumor.

The receptor was isolated from a female donor with papillary thyroid cancer or a benign thyroid nodule (not recorded which). Some clones in this sample may be carry-over from other donors' samples. Sequencing was done on a sample of blood. The rearrangement uses TRBV6-1 and TRBJ1-1; 11 bases map to TRBD1. CDR3 nucleotides: TGTGCCAGCAGTCGATCCGGGACAGGGGGCACTGAAGCTTTCTTT. Translating it yields CASSRSGTGGTEAFF.